This TCR beta chain was identified in a study of blood T cell repertoires in COVID-19. The CDR3 sequence is 15 residues long. Trimming removed 6 bases at V and 0 bases at J, with 12 bases between. In germline, CDR1 is LNHDA, CDR2 SQIVND (reference sequence). This clone was seen a few times. Sequenced by immunoSEQ multiplex PCR; TCRdb stores in-frame clones only, minus some. This table holds roughly 64,000 clones, about nine tenths found once. This TCR derives from a woman of 80 years or more with active COVID-19. Sequences were obtained from peripheral blood. The chain carries TRBV19 and TRBJ1-5; D is ambiguous. The CDR3 nucleotides are TGTGCCAGTAGCGACCTACGGGATAGCAATCAGCCCCAGCATTTT. It translates to CASSDLRDSNQPQHF.